Listed below are T cell receptor beta chains from one sample, sequenced in a study of T cells after yellow fever vaccination. TCRdb ran MiXCR on the 5' RACE reads and lists one entry per CDR3 protein. The data show around 300,000 distinct CDR3 sequences, 4.1% seen once. The starting material was PBMCs, obtained 5 days after the yellow fever booster vaccination. Receptor source: a man aged 18 to 35 who received the YFV17D yellow fever vaccine. Each CDR3 is given with its conserved first and last residue. A D gene is named only where the DNA matches it firmly. Rows may omit the clone size; those that give it use once, few, many or a size class.

>TRBV6-5|16|-|few|TRBJ2-6
CATRQGSSSGANVLTF
TGCGCCACTAGGCAGGGATCTTCATCTGGGGCCAACGTCCTGACTTTC
>TRBV4-3|13|-|few|TRBJ2-7
CASSQDFSSGQYF
TGCGCCAGCAGCCAAGATTTTAGTTCCGGGCAGTACTTC
>TRBV12-3/TRBV12-4|13|-|-|TRBJ2-5
CASRGQPRETQYF
TGTGCCAGCAGGGGTCAACCCAGGGAGACCCAGTACTTC
>TRBV7-8|14|-|few|TRBJ1-2
CASSFTGRAYGYTF
TGTGCCAGCAGCTTTACGGGACGGGCCTATGGCTACACCTTC
>TRBV5-1|15|TRBD2|few|TRBJ2-1
CASSWGTIRYNEQFF
TGCGCCAGCAGCTGGGGGACTATCAGGTACAATGAGCAGTTCTTC
>TRBV5-5|14|-|many|TRBJ2-3
CASSLAVATDTQYF
TGTGCCAGCAGCTTGGCCGTCGCCACAGATACGCAGTATTTT
>TRBV4-3|17|TRBD1|few|TRBJ1-5
CASSQDPYGDRSQPQHF
TGCGCCAGCAGCCAAGACCCATATGGGGACAGGAGTCAGCCCCAGCATTTT
>TRBV27|14|TRBD2|few|TRBJ2-5
CASSFVWGGETQYF
TGTGCCAGCAGTTTCGTTTGGGGGGGGGAGACCCAGTACTTC
>TRBV6-5|15|-|many|TRBJ2-4
CASSPDSLAKNIQYF
TGTGCCAGCAGTCCCGACAGCCTAGCCAAAAACATTCAGTACTTC
>TRBV5-1|14|-|-|TRBJ1-4
CASSGDAGEEKLFF
TGCGCCAGCAGCGGGGACGCAGGGGAGGAAAAACTGTTTTTT
>TRBV4-3|17|-|-|TRBJ1-2
CASSQDQGKGMGYGYTF
TGCGCCAGCAGCCAAGACCAGGGCAAGGGAATGGGCTATGGCTACACCTTC
>TRBV25-1|13|-|few|TRBJ2-3
CASNVGGTDTQYF
TGTGCCAGCAATGTTGGGGGCACAGATACGCAGTATTTT
>TRBV4-2|13|-|-|TRBJ1-6
CASSQERDSPLHF
TGTGCCAGCAGCCAGGAGAGGGATTCACCCCTCCACTTT
>TRBV12-3/TRBV12-4|13|-|-|TRBJ2-3
CASSLGLAGVGYF
TGTGCCAGCAGTTTAGGCCTTGCTGGGGTTGGGTATTTT
>TRBV7-2|14|-|few|TRBJ2-2
CASSLPINTGELFF
TGTGCCAGCAGCCTCCCGATCAACACCGGGGAGCTGTTTTTT
>TRBV5-1|18|TRBD1|-|TRBJ1-5
CASSPRPSDRGSNQPQHF
TGCGCCAGCAGCCCCCGACCCTCGGACAGGGGAAGCAATCAGCCCCAGCATTTT
>TRBV10-3|17|-|-|TRBJ1-1
CAISESSFGRRNTEAFF
TGTGCCATCAGTGAGTCGAGTTTTGGACGGAGGAACACTGAAGCTTTCTTT
>TRBV7-9|14|-|-|TRBJ1-2
CASSLVGRYYGYTF
TGTGCCAGCAGCTTAGTGGGACGGTACTATGGCTACACCTTC
>TRBV5-1|16|-|many|TRBJ1-2
CASSLLTGLGGYGYTF
TGCGCCAGCAGCTTGCTAACGGGGCTGGGAGGCTATGGCTACACCTTC
>TRBV6-5|16|-|-|TRBJ1-1
CASSYSGGGLNTEAFF
TGTGCCAGCAGTTACTCGGGCGGAGGGCTGAACACTGAAGCTTTCTTT
>TRBV9|19|TRBD2|few|TRBJ2-5
CASSVEAGGRFTGQETQYF
TGTGCCAGCAGCGTAGAAGCGGGGGGCCGCTTCACGGGCCAAGAGACCCAGTACTTC